One and the same sample provided the 28 T cell receptor beta chains below, sequenced in a study of Ad26.COV2.S vaccination and SARS-CoV-2 variants. Profiled with immunoSEQ multiplex PCR; TCRdb holds only in-frame clones, not every one. The sample comprises around 250,000 clones, about 89% of which are singletons, and over 2.5% rests with the top ten. Treatment in this sample: around 19 received Ad26.COV2.S at low or high dose, single or two shots; about 5 received placebo; per-sample allocation not given. Samples came from day 63 after the first vaccine or placebo injection. The material sequenced was peripheral blood, taken in a trial of Ad26.COV2.S vaccine versus placebo. These TCRs come from a person between 18 and 65 years old who received the Ad26.COV2.S COVID-19 vaccine or a placebo.

This sequence joins TRBV30 and TRBJ1-3; D is ambiguous. The CDR3 consists of 16 residues. The germline V gene has CDR1 GTSNPN and CDR2 SVGIG (reference sequence). Trimming cost V 0 bases and J 0 bases, with 12 bases left between them. The CDR3 here is CAWSVLDLTSGNTIYF. The CDR3 DNA follows: TGTGCCTGGAGTGTACTTGACCTAACCTCTGGAAACACCATATATTTT.

This rearrangement joins TRBV7-9 to TRBJ2-7, with TRBD1 matching 7 bases. Trimming cost V 5 bases and J 5 bases; bases outside gene matches: 21. This CDR3 region has 18 residues. Germline V gene data show CDR1 as SEHNR and CDR2 as FQNEAQ (reference sequence). CDR3 amino acids: CASSKSGRGQSFSHEQYF. The CDR3 nucleotides are TGTGCCAGCAGCAAGAGCGGTCGGGGACAGTCGTTCTCTCACGAGCAGTACTTC.

The V gene is TRBV5-1, the J gene TRBJ1-5; the match to TRBD1 covers 10 bases. Germline-derived CDR1 and CDR2 are SGHRS and YFSETQ. The CDR3 runs to 16 residues. Trimming removed 4 bases from V and 5 bases from J; junction bases left unmatched: 9. The chain's CDR3 is CASSPGQGIEDQPQHF. The CDR3 DNA follows: TGCGCCAGCAGCCCGGGACAGGGGATTGAGGATCAGCCCCAGCATTTT.

The gene calls are TRBV25-1 and TRBJ2-7; D remains ambiguous. This CDR3 spans 11 amino acids. Germline CDR1 and CDR2: MGHDK and SYGVNS. V was clipped by 4 bases and J by 3 bases, with 4 bases between them. For the CDR3, the DNA is TGTGCCAGCAGTGCGTACTACGAGCAGTACTTC. It codes for CASSAYYEQYF.

The chain recombines TRBV7-2 with TRBJ2-2; TRBD1 or TRBD2 may be the D gene (5 bases each). This CDR3 has 13 amino acids. The ends were cut back, 1 base at V and 5 bases at J, with 5 bases in the middle. Germline V gives CDR1 SGHTA, CDR2 FQGNSA. The CDR3 DNA reads as TGTGCCAGCAGCTTAGGGGGGACCGGGGAGCTGTTTTTT. It yields the protein CASSLGGTGELFF.

This chain joins TRBV2 and TRBJ1-2; tentative D call: TRBD1 (5 bases). Germline V gene sequence: CDR1 SNHLY, CDR2 FYNNEI. The V gene lost 5 bases and the J gene lost 2 bases, with 6 bases spanning the gap. The CDR3 totals 12 residues. The CDR3 region is CASSKGNYGYTF. The CDR3 region has the DNA TGTGCCAGCAGTAAGGGGAACTATGGCTACACCTTC. The variable domain in full, completed from reference TRBV2 and TRBJ1-2, reads EPEVTQTPSHQVTQMGQEVILRCVPISNHLYFYWYRQILGQKVEFLVSFYNNEISEKSEIFDDQFSVERPDGSNFTLKIRSTKLEDSAMYFCASSKGNYGYTFGSGTRLTVV.

As DNA, the CDR3 is TGTGCCAGCAGTTTATTTCAGGGACAGGGCAATGTACCCCTCCACTTT. Amino acid sequence: CASSLFQGQGNVPLHF. This chain connects TRBV27 to TRBJ1-6; 9 bases are shared with TRBD1. Germline CDR1 and CDR2: MNHEY and SMNVEV (reference sequence). Trimming removed 1 base from V and 12 bases from J; junction bases left unmatched: 10. There are 16 residues in the CDR3.

The CDR3: CAISGTSGVTDTQYF. The CDR3 DNA reads as TGTGCCATCAGTGGGACTAGCGGGGTCACAGATACGCAGTATTTT. J is TRBJ2-3 and V is TRBV10-3, with 12 bases fitting TRBD2. Germline V gives CDR1 ENHRY, CDR2 SYGVKD. This CDR3 comprises 15 residues. J was trimmed by 2 bases and V by 4 bases; bases with no gene match: 1.

This clone was seen more than once but under ten times. The chain joins TRBV3-1 (or the pseudogene TRBV3-2) to TRBJ1-1, with D hard to call. This CDR3 contains 15 residues. Germline values: CDR1 LGHDT, CDR2 YNNKEL (reference sequence). The V end was cut by 1 base, the J end by 4 bases, with 13 bases between. The CDR3 DNA follows: TGTGCCAGCAGCCAAGGTTCCGTCGCCAGCACTGAAGCTTTCTTT. Encoded protein: CASSQGSVASTEAFF.

The rearrangement uses TRBV6-5 and TRBJ1-2; a possible D gene is TRBD1 (5 bases). Germline V CDR1 and CDR2: MNHEY, SVGAGI. Trimming left V 4 bases short and J 0 bases short, with 12 bases between. This CDR3 comprises 15 residues. CDR3 coding DNA: TGTGCCAGCAGTTGGAGAGGGGCTTCTAACTATGGCTACACCTTC. This codes for CASSWRGASNYGYTF.

V gene TRBV30 combines with J gene TRBJ2-7; a weak D match, TRBD2 (7 bases). The CDR3 runs to 13 residues. V gave up 2 bases and J gave up 2 bases, with 10 bases separating them. Per germline, CDR1 GTSNPN and CDR2 SVGIG (reference sequence). The CDR3 nucleotides read TGTGCCTGGAGTAGGGGGGGGGCCTACGAGCAGTACTTC. Its translation is CAWSRGGAYEQYF.

The chain couples TRBV6-2 or TRBV6-3 to TRBJ1-1, with 9 bases fitting TRBD1. V lost 4 bases to trimming and J lost 6 bases; unmatched junction nucleotides: 15. This CDR3 contains 17 residues. Germline CDR1 MNHEY, CDR2 SVGEGT. CDR3 nucleotides: TGTGCCAGCAGTTCCTACGGGACAGGGTGGAAAACCTCTGAAGCTTTCTTT. Translation: CASSSYGTGWKTSEAFF.

V and J are TRBV2 and TRBJ2-3; 14 nucleotides match TRBD2. The germline V gene has CDR1 SNHLY and CDR2 FYNNEI. Trimming removed 5 bases from V and 4 bases from J; junction bases left unmatched: 5. There are 16 residues in the CDR3. CDR3 bases: TGTGCCAGCAGTAGACTAGCGGGGGGGAGGCCAGATACGCAGTATTTT. It yields the protein CASSRLAGGRPDTQYF.

This chain connects TRBV2 to TRBJ2-7; the D is unclear. This CDR3 has 13 residues. V shed 5 bases and J shed 5 bases, with 13 bases lying between them. The germline V gene has CDR1 SNHLY and CDR2 FYNNEI. The chain's CDR3 is CASSPNSPHEQYF. In DNA form, the CDR3 reads TGTGCCAGCAGTCCGAACAGCCCTCACGAGCAGTACTTC.

The chain has TRBV7-8 and TRBJ1-2; D is uncertain. The V end lost 5 bases, the J end lost 8 bases, and 12 bases lay between the germline ends. The CDR3 spans 12 residues. Germline V gives CDR1 SGHVS, CDR2 FQNEAQ. The CDR3 here is CASSPLLQGYTF. Written as DNA, the CDR3 is TGTGCCAGCAGCCCCCTCCTACAAGGCTACACCTTC.

This chain links TRBV9 with TRBJ2-7; D possibly matches TRBD1 or TRBD2 (5 bases each). CDR1 is SGDLS, CDR2 YYNGEE, per germline. Trimming pared 0 bases from V and 7 bases from J, leaving 17 bases between. The CDR3 totals 15 residues. CDR3 sequence reads: CASSVGGTQWFEQYF. The CDR3 DNA reads as TGTGCCAGCAGCGTAGGGGGGACGCAGTGGTTTGAGCAGTACTTC.

The genes are TRBV6-1 and TRBJ1-2; D is possibly TRBD1 (6 bases). V was clipped by 2 bases and J by 4 bases, with 26 bases between them. The CDR3 consists of 19 residues. The germline CDR1 and CDR2 sequences are MNHNS and SASEGT. The CDR3 protein is CASSERRQVEVLRSYGYTF. For the CDR3, the DNA is TGTGCCAGCAGTGAAAGGAGACAGGTGGAGGTACTTCGTAGCTATGGCTACACCTTC.

This clone was observed a single time. This chain joins TRBV29-1 and TRBJ2-7; the D call may be TRBD1 or TRBD2 (5 bases each). Per the germline V gene, CDR1 is SQVTM and CDR2 is ANQGSEA. Trimming left V 4 bases short and J 2 bases short, with 15 bases between. The CDR3 is 14 residues long. This CDR3 reads CSVVSRDGAYEQYF. CDR3 in DNA: TGCAGCGTTGTAAGCCGGGACGGAGCCTACGAGCAGTACTTC.

This chain connects TRBV5-1 to TRBJ1-1; D not resolved. The length of the CDR3 is 16 residues. CDR1 is SGHRS and CDR2 is YFSETQ in the germline V gene. Trimming cost V 6 bases and J 0 bases, with 18 bases left between them. The CDR3 nucleotides read TGCGCCAGCAACCCATGGGGAGGGCTGATGAACACTGAAGCTTTCTTT. Translating gives CASNPWGGLMNTEAFF.

In DNA, the CDR3 is TGTGCCAGCACGGCGAGCACAGATACGCAGTATTTT. It encodes CASTASTDTQYF. V usage is TRBV27 and J usage is TRBJ2-3; D unresolved. The CDR3 spans 12 residues. V was clipped by 7 bases and J by 0 bases, with 5 bases between them. Germline CDR1 reads MNHEY; CDR2 reads SMNVEV (reference sequence).

The chain is built from TRBV2 and TRBJ1-6; 8 bases line up with TRBD1. With 4 bases clipped from V and 9 bases from J, the junction kept 8 bases outside the gene matches. Germline V lookup: CDR1 SNHLY, CDR2 FYNNEI. This CDR3 is built from 15 residues. The CDR3 DNA is TGTGCCAGCAGTGGACCTACAGGGGGGTCTTCACCCCTCCACTTT. Its translation: CASSGPTGGSSPLHF.

This clone was counted a few times. The CDR3 reads CASSFGPNSPLHF. In DNA form, the CDR3 reads TGTGCCAGCAGCTTTGGCCCTAACTCACCCCTCCACTTT. This chain links TRBV7-6 with TRBJ1-6; D remains unclear. The CDR3 contains 13 residues. Germline V gives CDR1 SGHVS, CDR2 FNYEAQ. V was shortened by 3 bases and J by 10 bases, with 10 bases between the two germline ends.

This chain joins TRBV6-1 and TRBJ1-2; no definite D call. V lost 2 bases, J lost 5 bases, and 9 bases lay in between. This CDR3 has 13 residues. The germline V gene encodes CDR1 MNHNS and CDR2 SASEGT. This CDR3 reads CASSERQEYGYTF. CDR3 bases: TGTGCCAGCAGTGAAAGGCAGGAGTATGGCTACACCTTC.

For this clone: This CDR3 is also generated by other DNA sequences in the sample. The CDR3 DNA is TGTGCCAGCTCACCACGGGGACAGGGTACCGGGGAGCTGTTTTTT. Protein: CASSPRGQGTGELFF. V usage is TRBV18 and J usage is TRBJ2-2; TRBD1 aligns across 9 bases. The CDR3 spans 15 residues. CDR1 and CDR2 from the germline V gene are KGHSH and LQKENI. The V and J ends lost 1 base and 5 bases, in that order; junction bases with no gene match: 2.

In this sample, this clone turned up once. CDR3 sequence: CASSALLAGGLNEQFF. The CDR3 DNA follows: TGTGCCAGCAGCGCCCTTCTAGCGGGAGGTCTAAATGAGCAGTTCTTC. This chain joins TRBV5-4 and TRBJ2-1; TRBD2 agrees at 11 bases. This CDR3 contains 16 residues. The junction had 10 bases not matched to a gene; V was cut back by 4 bases and J by 7 bases. The V gene's germline CDR1 is SGHNT and CDR2 YYREEE (reference sequence).

V and J are TRBV10-1 and TRBJ2-7; D unresolved. The V end was cut by 3 bases, the J end by 2 bases, with 8 bases between. The V gene's germline CDR1 is WNHNN and CDR2 SYGVQD (reference sequence). This CDR3 is 13 amino acids long. For the CDR3, the DNA is TGCGCCAGCAGTGACTACGAAACCTACGAGCAGTACTTC. Translation: CASSDYETYEQYF.

J is TRBJ2-5 and V is TRBV10-3; D not certain. CDR1 is ENHRY, CDR2 SYGVKD, per germline. The V gene lost 3 bases and the J gene lost 7 bases, with 18 bases spanning the gap. The CDR3 has 15 residues. CDR3 loop: CAISETDPPRRTQYF. CDR3 DNA sequence: TGTGCCATCAGTGAAACGGACCCCCCGAGGAGGACCCAGTACTTC.

This sequence joins TRBV6-5 and TRBJ1-2; a possible D gene is TRBD1 (6 bases). The V gene's germline CDR1 is MNHEY and CDR2 SVGAGI. The CDR3 sequence is 14 residues long. The germline V and J ends were trimmed by 4 bases and 8 bases, with 17 bases remaining between them. The CDR3 is CASSLDTDRTGYTF. The DNA for the CDR3 is TGTGCCAGCAGTTTAGATACCGACAGGACGGGCTACACCTTC.